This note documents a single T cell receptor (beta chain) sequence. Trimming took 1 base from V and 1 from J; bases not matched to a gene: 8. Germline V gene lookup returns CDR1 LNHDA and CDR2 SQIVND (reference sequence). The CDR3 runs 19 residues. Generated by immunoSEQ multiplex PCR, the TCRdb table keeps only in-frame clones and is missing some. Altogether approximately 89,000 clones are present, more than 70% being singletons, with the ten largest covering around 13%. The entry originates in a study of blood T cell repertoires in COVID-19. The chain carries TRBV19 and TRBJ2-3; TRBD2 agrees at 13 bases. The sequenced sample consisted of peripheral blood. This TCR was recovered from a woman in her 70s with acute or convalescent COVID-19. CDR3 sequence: CASSIGGTSGISRTDTQYF. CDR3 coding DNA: TGTGCCAGTAGTATAGGTGGGACTAGCGGGATCTCACGCACAGATACGCAGTATTTT. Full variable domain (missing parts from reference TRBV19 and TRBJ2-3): DGGITQSPKYLFRKEGQNVTLSCEQNLNHDAMYWYRQDPGQGLRLIYYSQIVNDFQKGDIAEGYSVSREKKESFPLTVTSAQKNPTAFYLCASSIGGTSGISRTDTQYFGPGTRLTVL.